One and the same sample provided the 21 T cell receptor beta chains below, sequenced in a study of cytomegalovirus exposure and HLA in healthy donors. Primers: 60 Vbeta forward and 13 Jbeta reverse. Only in-frame clones appear in the TCRdb table, and some are missing; sequencing was by immunoSEQ multiplex PCR. Its table records about 100,000 clones. Source material: PBMCs. The receptors here all came from a man between 45 and 60 years old in good health and CMV-seronegative.

On this clone itself: Additional DNA sequences in this sample encode the identical CDR3. This chain connects TRBV4-2 to TRBJ1-2; no clear D gene. CDR3 length: 14 amino acids. Between the trimmed V and J ends, which lost 6 bases and 4 bases, there was a span of 15 bases. Germline V gene lookup returns CDR1 LGHNA and CDR2 YNFKEQ. CDR3 region: CASSRLLEGYGYTF. The CDR3 region has the DNA TGTGCCAGCAGTCGACTACTGGAGGGCTATGGCTACACCTTC.

This chain joins TRBV5-1 and TRBJ2-1; D is unclear. Germline CDR1 is SGHRS and CDR2 is YFSETQ. CDR3 length equals 13 residues. V was clipped by 0 bases and J by 4 bases, with 5 bases between them. CDR3 bases: TGCGCCAGCAGCTTGGACTTGTACAATGAGCAGTTCTTC. This codes for CASSLDLYNEQFF.

The chain joins TRBV7-2 to TRBJ2-7, with 11 nucleotides matching TRBD2. V trimming: 2 bases; J trimming: 6 bases; junction bases outside the gene matches: 6. The V gene's germline CDR1 is SGHTA and CDR2 FQGNSA. The CDR3 contains 15 residues. The CDR3 bases are TGTGCCAGCAGCTTAACTAGCGGGAGCTCCGGCGAGCAGTACTTC. It encodes CASSLTSGSSGEQYF.

V usage is TRBV29-1 and J usage is TRBJ2-1; 12 bases fit TRBD2. The junction had 4 bases not matched to a gene; V was cut back by 5 bases and J by 2 bases. Germline V gene data show CDR1 as SQVTM and CDR2 as ANQGSEA. The CDR3 contains 15 residues. In DNA, the CDR3 is TGCAGCGTTCCCCGGACTAGCGGGACCTACAATGAGCAGTTCTTC. Its translation is CSVPRTSGTYNEQFF.

This chain connects TRBV19 to TRBJ2-1; the D gene is possibly TRBD2 (5 bases). The germline V gene encodes CDR1 LNHDA and CDR2 SQIVND (reference sequence). This CDR3 is 13 amino acids long. Trimming cost V 3 bases and J 10 bases, with 13 bases left between them. CDR3 in amino acids: CASSMWRVREQFF. DNA of the CDR3: TGTGCCAGTAGTATGTGGCGGGTTAGGGAGCAGTTCTTC.

The V and J genes are TRBV4-3 and TRBJ2-3; TRBD2 might be the D (5 bases). CDR3 length: 14 residues. CDR1 and CDR2 from the germline V gene are LGHNA and YSLEER. Deletions cut 4 bases from V and 7 bases from J, with 15 bases between. For the CDR3, the DNA is TGCGCCAGCAGCCTTGAGGGTAGGGCTAATACGCAGTATTTT. Its translation is CASSLEGRANTQYF.

The gene calls are TRBV19 and TRBJ1-1; D is unclear. Between the trimmed V and J ends, which lost 3 bases and 8 bases, there was a span of 28 bases. Germline lookup yields CDR1 LNHDA and CDR2 SQIVND (reference sequence). The CDR3 contains 18 residues. DNA for the CDR3: TGTGCCAGTAGTATTTTCAACGTACGCGTGCGGAGCGTCCCCGAAGCTTTCTTT. This codes for CASSIFNVRVRSVPEAFF.

The chain carries TRBV14 and TRBJ1-2; D unresolved. V was pared by 3 bases and J by 2 bases, with 10 bases between. Germline V gives CDR1 SGHDN, CDR2 FVKESK. The CDR3 is 14 amino acids. The CDR3 DNA sequence: TGTGCCAGCAGCCAGTCAGGAGGGAACTATGGCTACACCTTC. Encoded protein: CASSQSGGNYGYTF.

The V and J genes are TRBV5-6 and TRBJ2-3, with D maybe TRBD2 (6 bases). Trimming pared 4 bases from V and 2 bases from J, leaving 17 bases between. The CDR3 runs 16 residues. Per germline, CDR1 SGHDT and CDR2 YYEEEE. The CDR3 region has the DNA TGTGCCAGCAGCCACCGACTTCGGAGGGACACAGATACGCAGTATTTT. The encoded protein is CASSHRLRRDTDTQYF.

The chain uses TRBV30 and TRBJ2-7; 9 bases agree with TRBD1. CDR3 length: 15 residues. Germline CDR1 reads GTSNPN; CDR2 reads SVGIG (reference sequence). The J segment lost 4 bases and the V segment lost 2 bases, leaving 9 bases of the junction unmatched. The CDR3 bases are TGTGCCTGGAGTCCCCCGGACAGGGGAAGGTACGAGCAGTACTTC. Protein product: CAWSPPDRGRYEQYF. The full variable domain, in which reference TRBV30 and TRBJ2-7 provide the parts outside the CDR3, is SQTIHQWPATLVQPVGSPLSLECTVEGTSNPNLYWYRQAAGRGLQLLFYSVGIGQISSEVPQNLSASRPQDRQFILSSKKLLLSDSGFYLCAWSPPDRGRYEQYFGPGTRLTVT.

This chain connects TRBV7-2 to TRBJ2-7, with D tentatively TRBD1 (5 bases). Deletions cut 3 bases from V and 0 bases from J, with 9 bases between. CDR3 length equals 14 residues. Germline assignment: CDR1 SGHTA and CDR2 FQGNSA. CDR3 sequence: CASSFTTVSYEQYF. DNA for the CDR3: TGTGCCAGCAGCTTTACGACAGTCTCCTACGAGCAGTACTTC.

The gene calls are TRBV6-6 and TRBJ2-1; maybe TRBD1 (5 bases). CDR1 and CDR2 from the germline V gene are MNHNY and SVGAGI (reference sequence). The CDR3 is 14 amino acids. V lost 6 bases to trimming and J lost 4 bases, with 13 bases between them. The CDR3 nucleotides are TGTGCCAGCAGGGACATTTCCGGGTACAATGAGCAGTTCTTC. Translated: CASRDISGYNEQFF.

V usage is TRBV11-3 and J usage is TRBJ2-1; possible D gene TRBD1, 5 bases. Looked up from germline, CDR1 is SGHNT and CDR2 is YENEEA. V was shortened by 5 bases and J by 4 bases, with 12 bases between the two germline ends. This CDR3 is 14 amino acids long. CDR3 in amino acids: CASSGPQGYNEQFF. DNA for the CDR3: TGTGCCAGCAGCGGACCCCAGGGATACAATGAGCAGTTCTTC.

This chain links TRBV5-1 with TRBJ2-2; no reliable D call. Germline V gene lookup returns CDR1 SGHRS and CDR2 YFSETQ. Trimming took off 1 base at V and 4 bases at J, with 11 bases between the two ends. This CDR3 is 15 amino acids long. CDR3 sequence: CASSLRETGTGELFF. The CDR3 bases are TGCGCCAGCAGCTTGCGAGAAACGGGCACCGGGGAGCTGTTTTTT.

This chain's CDR3 is CASSLDSTTEAFF. The CDR3 coding sequence is TGTGCCAGCTCACTAGACAGTACCACTGAAGCTTTCTTT. The rearrangement uses TRBV18 and TRBJ1-1; tentatively, D is TRBD1 (5 bases). V was cut by 4 bases and J by 4 bases, with 10 bases left in between. In germline, CDR1 is KGHSH, CDR2 LQKENI. The CDR3 has 13 residues.

The J gene is TRBJ1-6, the V gene TRBV9; maybe TRBD1 (5 bases). Germline assignment: CDR1 SGDLS and CDR2 YYNGEE. CDR3 length equals 16 residues. The V gene lost 3 bases and the J gene lost 0 bases, with 10 bases spanning the gap. The CDR3 sequence is CASSGGLGSYNSPLHF. The DNA of the CDR3 is TGTGCCAGCAGCGGGGGCCTAGGCTCCTATAATTCACCCCTCCACTTT.

The rearrangement joins TRBV2 to TRBJ1-2; D is uncertain. CDR1 is SNHLY and CDR2 is FYNNEI in the germline V gene. The CDR3 extends over 11 amino acids. The ends were cut back, 6 bases at V and 8 bases at J, with 10 bases in the middle. The CDR3 here is CASRREPGYTF. DNA of the CDR3: TGTGCCAGCAGGAGAGAGCCCGGCTACACCTTC.

The genes are TRBV2 and TRBJ2-3, with D possibly TRBD1 on 5 matching bases. The germline V gene has CDR1 SNHLY and CDR2 FYNNEI. This CDR3 has 14 residues. V lost 7 bases and J lost 2, with 13 bases in between. The CDR3 DNA reads TGTGCCAGCAATTTCCAGGGTGACACAGATACGCAGTATTTT. Encoded protein: CASNFQGDTDTQYF.

The J gene is TRBJ1-1, the V gene TRBV7-2; D not resolved. Deletions cut 1 base from V and 1 base from J, with 13 bases between. The germline V gene has CDR1 SGHTA and CDR2 FQGNSA. This CDR3 region has 16 residues. The CDR3 region has the DNA TGTGCCAGCAGCTTAGTTTCCGTCAGATCGAACACTGAAGCTTTCTTT. The encoded protein is CASSLVSVRSNTEAFF.

The CDR3 DNA sequence: TGTGCCAGCAGCTTAAGCGGGGGGGTTTACAATGAGCAGTTCTTC. This sequence encodes CASSLSGGVYNEQFF. The chain carries TRBV7-2 and TRBJ2-1, with 10 bases identical to TRBD2. V shed 2 bases, J shed 4 bases, and the junction held 2 bases outside the gene matches. CDR1 and CDR2 from the germline V gene are SGHTA and FQGNSA. The CDR3 runs 15 residues. The full variable domain, rest sourced from reference TRBV7-2 and TRBJ2-1, is GAGVSQSPSNKVTEKGKDVELRCDPISGHTALYWYRQSLGQGLEFLIYFQGNSAPDKSGLPSDRFSAERTGGSVSTLTIQRTQQEDSAVYLCASSLSGGVYNEQFFGPGTRLTVL.

The V gene is TRBV12-5, the J gene TRBJ2-4; perhaps TRBD2 as D (5 bases). V was pared by 11 bases and J by 3 bases, with 11 bases between. CDR1 is LGHNT, CDR2 FRNRAP, per germline. This CDR3 spans 12 amino acids. The CDR3 protein is CACSRDKNIQYF. CDR3 nucleotide sequence: TGTGCTTGCTCCCGGGACAAAAACATTCAGTACTTC.